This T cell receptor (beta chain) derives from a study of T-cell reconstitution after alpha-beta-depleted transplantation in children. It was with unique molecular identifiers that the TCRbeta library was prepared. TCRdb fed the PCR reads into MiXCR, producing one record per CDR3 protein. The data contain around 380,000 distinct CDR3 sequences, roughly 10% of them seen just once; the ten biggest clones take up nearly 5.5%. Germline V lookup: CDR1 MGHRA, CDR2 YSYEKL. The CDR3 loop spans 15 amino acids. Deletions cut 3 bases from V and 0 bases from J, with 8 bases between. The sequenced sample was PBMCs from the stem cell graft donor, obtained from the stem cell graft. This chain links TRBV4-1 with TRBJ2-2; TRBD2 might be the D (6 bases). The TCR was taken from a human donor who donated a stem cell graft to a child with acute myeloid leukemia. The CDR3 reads CASSHSGANTGELFF. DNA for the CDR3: TGCGCCAGCAGCCACTCGGGAGCGAACACCGGGGAGCTGTTTTTT.